The following is a TCR beta chain sequence with its context. Its cognate antigen is unknown. TCRdb reprocessed the 5' RACE reads via MiXCR and lists one record per CDR3 protein. The table lists around 130,000 distinct CDR3 sequences, around 15% of them singletons. The entry originates in a study of T-cell memory formation after mild COVID-19. Trimming took off 0 bases at V and 0 bases at J, with 13 bases between the two ends. Germline CDR1 reads SGHRS; CDR2 reads YFSETQ. The CDR3 spans 18 residues. Study-wide points: Contracting clones from day 15 to 85 had balanced CD4/CD8; later expanders favoured CD4+. Contracting clones localized mainly to CM and EM when CD4+ and mainly to EMRA when CD8+.

This chain connects TRBV5-1 to TRBJ2-6; D is ambiguous. Material for sequencing was PBMCs or a T cell subset sorted from them (not recorded which). The clonotype originates from a man in his late teens or twenties who had mild COVID-19 (a few samples of this study predate the infection). Cell type and time point are not known. This CDR3 reads CASSLGPVVGSGANVLTF. Written as DNA, the CDR3 is TGCGCCAGCAGCTTGGGACCGGTCGTTGGCTCTGGGGCCAACGTCCTGACTTTC.